The 5 T cell receptor beta chains in this list originate from one sample, sequenced in a study of cytomegalovirus exposure and HLA in healthy donors. The data were produced by immunoSEQ multiplex PCR, yet TCRdb's version contains in-frame clones alone and is incomplete. The top ten hold around 10% of the sample, which has roughly 140,000 clones, around nine tenths seen once. The sample consisted of PBMCs. Receptor source: a young man in good health and CMV-seropositive.

The chain carries TRBV28 and TRBJ1-5; possible D gene TRBD1, 6 bases. The CDR3 runs to 15 residues. With 4 bases removed from V and 4 bases from J, the gap between germline ends came to 14 bases. Germline loops: CDR1 MDHEN, CDR2 SYDVKM. The CDR3 coding sequence is TGTGCCAGCAGTTCCATAGGGGGAGGGAATCAGCCCCAGCATTTT. Its protein is CASSSIGGGNQPQHF.

The V and J genes are TRBV6-1 and TRBJ2-1; D unresolved. The CDR3 consists of 14 residues. V was cut by 0 bases and J by 9 bases, with 12 bases left in between. Germline lookup yields CDR1 MNHNS and CDR2 SASEGT. CDR3 in DNA: TGTGCCAGCAGTGAAGCATTTCCCCCGTCTGAGCAGTTCTTC. This encodes CASSEAFPPSEQFF.

This clone has just one count. J is TRBJ1-3 and V is TRBV9, with 7 bases matching TRBD1. Looked up from germline, CDR1 is SGDLS and CDR2 is YYNGEE. Trimming cost V 0 bases and J 4 bases; bases outside gene matches: 7. The CDR3 length is 16 residues. The CDR3 loop is CASSVATTGIGNTIYF. CDR3 DNA: TGTGCCAGCAGCGTAGCTACGACAGGGATAGGAAACACCATATATTTT.

J is TRBJ2-2 and V is TRBV11-2, with D perhaps TRBD2 (6 bases). V was trimmed by 5 bases and J by 3 bases, leaving 19 bases between them. This CDR3 contains 17 residues. Germline V gene data show CDR1 as SGHAT and CDR2 as FQNNGV. The CDR3 DNA follows: TGTGCCAGCAGCCCCCGCGGGGCAGGAGATTACACCGGGGAGCTGTTTTTT. Translating gives CASSPRGAGDYTGELFF.

This clone appeared a single time. V is TRBV7-9 and J is TRBJ2-7; possibly TRBD1 for D (6 bases). This CDR3 region has 14 residues. The germline V gene encodes CDR1 SEHNR and CDR2 FQNEAQ (reference sequence). The V end lost 5 bases, the J end lost 4 bases, and 15 bases lay between the germline ends. The CDR3 DNA is TGTGCCAGCAGCCCAGAAGGGGGATCATACGAGCAGTACTTC. It translates to CASSPEGGSYEQYF. The variable domain in full, completed from reference TRBV7-9 and TRBJ2-7, reads DTGVSQNPRHKITKRGQNVTFRCDPISEHNRLYWYRQTLGQGPEFLTYFQNEAQLEKSRLLSDRFSAERPKGSFSTLEIQRTEQGDSAMYLCASSPEGGSYEQYFGPGTRLTVT.